The entry below gives a single T cell receptor (beta chain) sequence along with its context. It has no known antigen specificity. There are no base qualities to consult, and no much larger clone falls within one base. This entry belongs to a study of control samples from healthy donors and cancer patients (dated by TCRdb to about 2020). The germline V gene supplies CDR1 SGHRS and CDR2 YFSETQ. CDR3 length: 15 amino acids, cysteine to phenylalanine. Only the CDR3 part of the read is kept: 45 bases, read in frame from the first base. Trimming takes 0 bases off V and 5 bases off J; junction bases not matched to a gene: 6. Library construction relied on the immunoSEQ multiplex PCR assay. TCRdb provides this immuneACCESS table in a form limited to in-frame rearrangements. Some clones are lacking; in checked studies, under half of them reflect an unresolved V gene, and why the rest are absent is not known. This sample lists approximately 89,000 clones; approximately 86% were detected once. Of the sample, 20% to 25% is held by the ten largest clones.

Sample: blood. The sequence links TRBV5-1 to TRBJ1-1, with 8 bases in between that match TRBD1. This receptor was obtained from a man aged 30-40 years in good health. CDR3 region: CASSLDQGARTEAFF. The nucleotide sequence is TGCGCCAGCAGCTTGGACCAGGGGGCGCGGACTGAAGCTTTCTTT.